These 16 T cell receptor beta chains originate from one sample sequenced in a study of T cells after yellow fever vaccination. TCRdb independently ran MiXCR on the 5' RACE reads; one entry per CDR3 protein. The table shows under 300,000 distinct CDR3 sequences, with roughly 6.3% occurring only once. The material was CD4+ T cells sorted from PBMCs, obtained on the day of the yellow fever booster vaccination. These receptors came from a man under 40 who received the YFV17D yellow fever vaccine.

Ten or more counts support this clonotype. CDR3 nucleotide sequence: TGTGCCAGCAGCCCAGGCCAGGGAGCATGGGAGACCCAGTACTTC. It codes for CASSPGQGAWETQYF. This sequence joins TRBV3-1 and TRBJ2-5, with D possibly called TRBD1 or TRBD2 (5 bases each). The CDR3 has 15 residues. The germline V gene encodes CDR1 LGHDT and CDR2 YNNKEL (reference sequence). Trimming shortened V by 4 bases and J by 5 bases, and 17 bases separated the two germline ends.

The J gene is TRBJ2-5, the V gene TRBV20-1, with D maybe TRBD2 (7 bases). V lost 8 bases to trimming and J lost 9 bases, with 25 bases between them. Germline CDR1 DFQATT, CDR2 SNEGSKA (reference sequence). This CDR3 has 14 amino acids. The CDR3 DNA sequence: TGCAGTTCCCCGGGGGGCGGGGGACCGAAGGCCCAGTACTTC. This encodes CSSPGGGGPKAQYF.

This clonotype has ten or more counts. The rearrangement joins TRBV7-2 to TRBJ2-3; no clear D. The length of the CDR3 is 16 residues. The V gene lost 1 base and the J gene lost 0 bases, with 11 bases spanning the gap. Germline loops: CDR1 SGHTA, CDR2 FQGNSA. CDR3: CASSLDIATSTDTQYF. In nucleotides, the CDR3 is TGTGCCAGCAGCTTAGACATCGCCACTAGCACAGATACGCAGTATTTT.

The rearrangement joins TRBV6-6 to TRBJ2-5, with D possibly being TRBD2 (6 bases). Germline V CDR1 and CDR2: MNHNY, SVGAGI (reference sequence). Trimming cost V 2 bases and J 4 bases, with 8 bases left between them. CDR3 length equals 13 residues. The chain's CDR3 is CASSYTGGETQYF. As DNA, the CDR3 is TGTGCCAGCAGTTACACCGGGGGAGAGACCCAGTACTTC.

In this sample, this clonotype turned up many times. The gene calls are TRBV24-1 and TRBJ2-2, with 7 nucleotides matching TRBD1. CDR3 length: 16 residues. The V gene's germline CDR1 is KGHDR and CDR2 SFDVKD. The V segment lost 4 bases and the J segment 4 bases; nucleotides outside the gene matches: 8. CDR3 sequence (DNA): TGTGCCACCAGTGAGGTGACGGGACAGCTCACCGGGGAGCTGTTTTTT. It specifies CATSEVTGQLTGELFF.

The chain has TRBV28 and TRBJ2-2; D gene uncertain. The CDR3 totals 12 residues. The germline V gene encodes CDR1 MDHEN and CDR2 SYDVKM. The V gene lost 6 bases and the J gene lost 6 bases, with 8 bases spanning the gap. CDR3 nucleotide sequence: TGTGCCAGCAGCTTAGCCCCCGGGGAGCTGTTTTTT. It codes for CASSLAPGELFF.

V is TRBV30 and J is TRBJ1-3; D is unresolved. CDR1 is GTSNPN, CDR2 SVGIG, per germline (reference sequence). V lost 2 bases and J lost 4, with 9 bases in between. This CDR3 is 13 amino acids long. CDR3 residues: CAWSPESGNTIYF. CDR3 in DNA: TGTGCCTGGAGTCCGGAGTCGGGAAACACCATATATTTT. Full variable domain (missing parts from reference TRBV30 and TRBJ1-3): SQTIHQWPATLVQPVGSPLSLECTVEGTSNPNLYWYRQAAGRGLQLLFYSVGIGQISSEVPQNLSASRPQDRQFILSSKKLLLSDSGFYLCAWSPESGNTIYFGEGSWLTVV.

This clonotype was observed at least ten times. The chain uses TRBV5-1 and TRBJ1-4; D may be TRBD1 (6 bases). Trimming removed 5 bases from V and 8 bases from J, with 16 bases in between. The CDR3 covers 14 residues. The germline CDR1 and CDR2 sequences are SGHRS and YFSETQ. The DNA for the CDR3 is TGCGCCAGCAGTAAAGACAGGCCGCCCGAAAAACTGTTTTTT. This encodes CASSKDRPPEKLFF. Drawing the rest from reference TRBV5-1 and TRBJ1-4, the complete variable domain is KAGVTQTPRYLIKTRGQQVTLSCSPISGHRSVSWYQQTPGQGLQFLFEYFSETQRNKGNFPGRFSGRQFSNSRSEMNVSTLELGDSALYLCASSKDRPPEKLFFGSGTQLSVL.

This clonotype has only a few counts. V and J are TRBV18 and TRBJ2-5; D call uncertain. Looked up from germline, CDR1 is KGHSH and CDR2 is LQKENI. Trimming shortened V by 5 bases and J by 5 bases, and 15 bases separated the two germline ends. This CDR3 comprises 14 residues. The CDR3 sequence: CASSGSGFRETQYF. In DNA, the CDR3 is TGTGCCAGCTCAGGGTCCGGGTTTCGGGAGACCCAGTACTTC.

This clonotype came up many times. The gene calls are TRBV7-8 and TRBJ2-1; no firm D call. CDR3 length: 15 amino acids. The ends were cut back, 5 bases at V and 1 base at J, with 12 bases in the middle. Germline V CDR1 and CDR2: SGHVS, FQNEAQ. CDR3 DNA: TGTGCCAGCAGCCTAACAGTTGGTTCCTACAATGAGCAGTTCTTC. This encodes CASSLTVGSYNEQFF.

Here the CDR3 DNA reads TGTGCCAGCAGCCAAGTGTGGACTGAAGCTTTCTTT. This codes for CASSQVWTEAFF. The chain has TRBV3-1 and TRBJ1-1; D gene unclear. The CDR3 extends over 12 amino acids. Germline assignment: CDR1 LGHDT and CDR2 YNNKEL (reference sequence). Trimming took 1 base from V and 5 from J, leaving 5 bases between them.

This chain uses TRBV20-1 with TRBJ2-3; 11 bases line up with TRBD1. Trimming removed 3 bases from V and 7 bases from J; junction bases left unmatched: 9. Germline V gene data show CDR1 as DFQATT and CDR2 as SNEGSKA (reference sequence). This CDR3 is 15 amino acids long. The chain's CDR3 is CSASPGQGARYTQYF. CDR3 DNA: TGCAGTGCTAGTCCAGGACAGGGGGCGCGATATACGCAGTATTTT.

A few counts support this clonotype. The genes are TRBV7-2 and TRBJ1-4; no firm D call. Between the trimmed V and J ends, which lost 2 bases and 8 bases, there was a span of 9 bases. The CDR3 has 13 amino acids. Germline CDR1 reads SGHTA; CDR2 reads FQGNSA. This CDR3 reads CASSLSLREKLFF. Here the CDR3 DNA reads TGTGCCAGCAGCTTATCTTTGCGGGAAAAACTGTTTTTT.

This clonotype was counted between two and nine times. The chain links TRBV28 to TRBJ2-1, with 7 bases fitting TRBD1. Unmatched junction bases numbered 6, after V lost 4 bases and J lost 6 bases. Looked up from germline, CDR1 is MDHEN and CDR2 is SYDVKM. This CDR3 contains 14 residues. CDR3 amino acids: CASSSPTGFNEQFF. CDR3 nucleotides: TGTGCCAGCAGTTCCCCGACAGGGTTCAATGAGCAGTTCTTC.

This clonotype has more than one count but fewer than ten. The chain links TRBV5-4 to TRBJ2-3; D unclear. The germline V gene encodes CDR1 SGHNT and CDR2 YYREEE (reference sequence). V dropped 4 bases and J dropped 4 bases, with 10 bases sitting between them. The CDR3 consists of 13 residues. The DNA for the CDR3 is TGTGCCAGCAGCCCGTTGACTGCAGATACGCAGTATTTT. This codes for CASSPLTADTQYF.

This clonotype was seen a few times. The chain joins TRBV5-4 to TRBJ2-1; TRBD2 agrees at 9 bases. Germline CDR1 reads SGHNT; CDR2 reads YYREEE (reference sequence). CDR3 length equals 14 residues. Trimming cost V 6 bases and J 7 bases; bases outside gene matches: 8. CDR3 in amino acids: CASTSGSGSNEQFF. CDR3 bases: TGTGCCAGCACCTCGGGTAGCGGGAGTAATGAGCAGTTCTTC.